The 32 T cell receptor beta chains reported below all come from one sample, sequenced in a study of shared clonotypes between healthy human individuals. The table came from immunoSEQ multiplex PCR; TCRdb's copy has only in-frame clones and leaves some out. The sample lists about 2.1 million clones, around 93% occurring once. As defined, naive CD8 cells were CD45RO-negative and positively selected for CCR7, with terminally differentiated effector memory CD45RA+ cells excluded. The sequencing input was naive CD8+ T cells from PBMCs. These receptors all come from a man aged 18 to 29 in good health. Some clones in this sample may be carry-over from other donors' samples.

This chain links TRBV10-3 with TRBJ1-2; no clear D gene. CDR1 and CDR2 from the germline V gene are ENHRY and SYGVKD. The CDR3 has 13 amino acids. V was shortened by 0 bases and J by 8 bases, with 10 bases between the two germline ends. CDR3 residues: CAISESKVGGYTF. In nucleotides, the CDR3 is TGTGCCATCAGTGAGTCGAAAGTGGGGGGCTACACCTTC.

As DNA, the CDR3 is TGTGCCAGCACCTCTAGCGGGAGGGGCTACAATGAGCAGTTCTTC. Amino acids: CASTSSGRGYNEQFF. This rearrangement joins TRBV7-2 to TRBJ2-1, with TRBD2 matching 12 bases. This CDR3 has 15 residues. Germline V gives CDR1 SGHTA, CDR2 FQGNSA. Unmatched junction bases numbered 4, after V lost 7 bases and J lost 3 bases. The variable domain in full, completed from reference TRBV7-2 and TRBJ2-1, reads GAGVSQSPSNKVTEKGKDVELRCDPISGHTALYWYRQSLGQGLEFLIYFQGNSAPDKSGLPSDRFSAERTGGSVSTLTIQRTQQEDSAVYLCASTSSGRGYNEQFFGPGTRLTVL.

The chain employs TRBV27 and TRBJ2-7, with TRBD1 identical over 7 bases. The CDR3 has 16 residues. Per the germline V gene, CDR1 is MNHEY and CDR2 is SMNVEV (reference sequence). The junction had 17 bases not matched to a gene; V was cut back by 5 bases and J by 7 bases. DNA for the CDR3: TGTGCCAGCAGTCACTCGGGACAGACATTGTCGTGGGAGCAGTACTTC. This gives the protein CASSHSGQTLSWEQYF.

The chain is built from TRBV4-2 and TRBJ2-3, with 8 bases fitting TRBD2. This CDR3 region has 16 residues. Germline V gene sequence: CDR1 LGHNA, CDR2 YNFKEQ. The ends lost 3 bases at V and 4 bases at J; junction bases unmatched: 9. The CDR3 sequence is CASSQEAGDVSDTQYF. CDR3 bases: TGTGCCAGCAGCCAGGAAGCGGGAGATGTTTCAGATACGCAGTATTTT.

The J gene is TRBJ2-1, the V gene TRBV10-1; 10 bases map to TRBD2. The CDR3 has 15 amino acids. Germline CDR1 reads WNHNN; CDR2 reads SYGVQD (reference sequence). The junction had 3 bases not matched to a gene; V was cut back by 3 bases and J by 4 bases. For the CDR3, the DNA is TGCGCCAGCAGTGATCAGCGGGAGGGATACAATGAGCAGTTCTTC. Amino acid sequence: CASSDQREGYNEQFF.

This chain joins TRBV7-9 and TRBJ1-2; D might be TRBD1 (6 bases). CDR1 SEHNR and CDR2 FQNEAQ come from the germline V gene (reference sequence). Trimming removed 5 bases at V and 0 bases at J, with 13 bases between. The CDR3 extends over 15 amino acids. CDR3 sequence: CASSTAGAANYGYTF. CDR3 DNA sequence: TGTGCCAGCAGCACAGCAGGGGCTGCTAACTATGGCTACACCTTC.

The J gene is TRBJ2-1, the V gene TRBV7-9; 10 bases map to TRBD2. This CDR3 contains 15 residues. Germline CDR1 is SEHNR and CDR2 is FQNEAQ (reference sequence). With 5 bases clipped from V and 5 bases from J, the junction kept 6 bases outside the gene matches. CDR3 coding DNA: TGTGCCAGCAGCCTCGGACTAGCGGCTGACAATGAGCAGTTCTTC. Translating gives CASSLGLAADNEQFF.

Remarks on this clone: Other DNA sequences in the same sample also yield this CDR3. This sequence joins TRBV9 and TRBJ1-1; D is ambiguous. Germline CDR1 reads SGDLS; CDR2 reads YYNGEE. V was trimmed by 0 bases and J by 4 bases, leaving 4 bases between them. The CDR3 runs to 12 residues. CDR3: CASSVDGTEAFF. Here the CDR3 DNA reads TGTGCCAGCAGCGTAGACGGCACTGAAGCTTTCTTT.

The chain uses TRBV7-8 and TRBJ2-7; perhaps D is TRBD1 or TRBD2 (5 bases each). With 4 bases removed from V and 3 bases from J, the gap between germline ends came to 16 bases. Germline values: CDR1 SGHVS, CDR2 FQNEAQ. The CDR3 loop spans 15 amino acids. The CDR3 nucleotides read TGTGCCAGCAGCTACCCAGGTCCTGGGGGCTACGAGCAGTACTTC. The encoded protein is CASSYPGPGGYEQYF.

V gene TRBV7-7 combines with J gene TRBJ2-7; D is unclear. V was trimmed by 5 bases and J by 0 bases, leaving 8 bases between them. CDR1 is SSHAT, CDR2 FNYEAQ, per germline (reference sequence). The CDR3 runs 13 residues. CDR3 DNA: TGTGCCAGCAGCGAGGAGATCTCCTACGAGCAGTACTTC. Translated: CASSEEISYEQYF.

Concerning this clone itself: This same CDR3 is encoded by further DNA sequences in the sample. The V call is TRBV9, the J call TRBJ1-1; D not resolved. CDR3 length: 13 amino acids. V dropped 0 bases and J dropped 0 bases, with 3 bases sitting between them. Germline V lookup: CDR1 SGDLS, CDR2 YYNGEE. DNA of the CDR3: TGTGCCAGCAGCGTAGAAGTGAACACTGAAGCTTTCTTT. It specifies CASSVEVNTEAFF.

The chain has TRBV9 and TRBJ2-7, with TRBD1 matching over 12 bases. The length of the CDR3 is 16 residues. V lost 4 bases and J lost 7; bases outside the gene matches: 12. CDR1 and CDR2 (germline): SGDLS, YYNGEE. CDR3 loop: CASSWGGTGGPLEQYF. The CDR3 DNA reads TGTGCCAGCAGCTGGGGCGGGACAGGGGGCCCCTTAGAGCAGTACTTC.

The chain is built from TRBV7-9 and TRBJ2-1; D is perhaps TRBD2 (5 bases). The CDR3 covers 17 residues. The V and J ends lost 6 bases and 5 bases respectively, with 23 bases between them. Germline CDR1 SEHNR, CDR2 FQNEAQ (reference sequence). CDR3 region: CASSPKEDSRLDNEQFF. CDR3 in DNA: TGTGCCAGCAGTCCAAAGGAGGACTCCCGCCTCGACAATGAGCAGTTCTTC.

This chain links TRBV28 with TRBJ2-7; the match to TRBD2 covers 10 bases. V trimming: 6 bases; J trimming: 3 bases; junction bases outside the gene matches: 8. Germline CDR1 reads MDHEN; CDR2 reads SYDVKM. The CDR3 covers 15 residues. The CDR3 region is CASSLLAGIYYEQYF. CDR3 in DNA: TGTGCCAGCAGCCTACTAGCGGGAATTTACTACGAGCAGTACTTC. Variable domain in full (rest from reference TRBV28 and TRBJ2-7): DVKVTQSSRYLVKRTGEKVFLECVQDMDHENMFWYRQDPGLGLRLIYFSYDVKMKEKGDIPEGYSVSREKKERFSLILESASTNQTSMYLCASSLLAGIYYEQYFGPGTRLTVT.

V usage is TRBV6-6 and J usage is TRBJ2-5, with a tentative D call TRBD2 (6 bases). The ends were cut back, 5 bases at V and 3 bases at J, with 16 bases in the middle. Per germline, CDR1 MNHNY and CDR2 SVGAGI (reference sequence). The CDR3 consists of 15 residues. CDR3 in amino acids: CASSIGRQNKETQYF. As DNA, the CDR3 is TGTGCCAGCAGTATTGGGAGGCAGAACAAAGAGACCCAGTACTTC.

The V and J genes are TRBV7-6 and TRBJ2-2; D remains ambiguous. The ends were cut back, 5 bases at V and 6 bases at J, with 4 bases in the middle. CDR3 length: 11 amino acids. From germline, CDR1 is SGHVS and CDR2 FNYEAQ. The CDR3 sequence: CASSTAGELFF. The DNA of the CDR3 is TGTGCCAGCAGCACAGCCGGGGAGCTGTTTTTT.

The V gene is TRBV9, the J gene TRBJ2-3; D may match TRBD1 or TRBD2 (6 bases each). Trimming took 0 bases from V and 3 from J, leaving 14 bases between them. The CDR3 loop spans 16 amino acids. The germline CDR1 and CDR2 sequences are SGDLS and YYNGEE. CDR3 protein: CASSVAGRGQTDTQYF. The CDR3 DNA is TGTGCCAGCAGCGTAGCTGGCCGGGGGCAAACAGATACGCAGTATTTT. Combining the CDR3 with reference TRBV9 and TRBJ2-3 gives the whole variable domain DSGVTQTPKHLITATGQRVTLRCSPRSGDLSVYWYQQSLDQGLQFLIQYYNGEERAKGNILERFSAQQFPDLHSELNLSSLELGDSALYFCASSVAGRGQTDTQYFGPGTRLTVL.

The chain links TRBV4-3 to TRBJ2-3; D unresolved. Deletions cut 4 bases from V and 6 bases from J, with 11 bases between. CDR3 size: 13 residues. Germline V lookup: CDR1 LGHNA, CDR2 YSLEER. As DNA, the CDR3 is TGCGCCAGCAGCCCAACCCAACTCGATACGCAGTATTTT. Its translation: CASSPTQLDTQYF.

The rearrangement joins TRBV18 to TRBJ2-7, with 7 positions matching TRBD2. From germline, CDR1 is KGHSH and CDR2 LQKENI. The CDR3 is 14 residues long. Unmatched junction bases numbered 7, after V lost 4 bases and J lost 4 bases. The CDR3 region has the DNA TGTGCCAGCTCACGAACCGGGACTACTTACGAGCAGTACTTC. Protein sequence: CASSRTGTTYEQYF. The full variable domain, rest sourced from reference TRBV18 and TRBJ2-7, is NAGVMQNPRHLVRRRGQEARLRCSPMKGHSHVYWYRQLPEEGLKFMVYLQKENIIDESGMPKERFSAEFPKEGPSILRIQQVVRGDSAAYFCASSRTGTTYEQYFGPGTRLTVT.

With regard to this clone: This same CDR3 is encoded by further DNA sequences in the sample. CDR3 coding DNA: TGTGCCAGCAGTTTCGGCGGGGAGCAGTTCTTC. It specifies CASSFGGEQFF. This rearrangement joins TRBV28 to TRBJ2-1, with a possible D match to TRBD2 (5 bases). Germline V gives CDR1 MDHEN, CDR2 SYDVKM. V shed 3 bases and J shed 10 bases, with 7 bases lying between them. The CDR3 spans 11 residues.

The chain employs TRBV7-3 and TRBJ2-1; tentatively, D is TRBD1 (6 bases). The CDR3 has 14 amino acids. Trimming left V 4 bases short and J 9 bases short, with 16 bases between. The germline gives CDR1 SGHTA, CDR2 FQGTGA. The CDR3 is CASSYAGTLAEQFF. Written as DNA, the CDR3 is TGTGCCAGCAGCTACGCCGGGACATTGGCTGAGCAGTTCTTC.

This clone was picked up a small number of times. The chain has TRBV7-9 and TRBJ2-7; TRBD1 matches at 9 bases. There are 14 residues in the CDR3. V trimming: 3 bases; J trimming: 5 bases; junction bases outside the gene matches: 5. Germline V CDR1 and CDR2: SEHNR, FQNEAQ (reference sequence). The CDR3 sequence: CASSFPGTGNEQYF. The CDR3 DNA reads as TGTGCCAGCAGCTTCCCCGGGACAGGGAACGAGCAGTACTTC. Looking up the rest from reference TRBV7-9 and TRBJ2-7 gives the full variable domain: DTGVSQNPRHKITKRGQNVTFRCDPISEHNRLYWYRQTLGQGPEFLTYFQNEAQLEKSRLLSDRFSAERPKGSFSTLEIQRTEQGDSAMYLCASSFPGTGNEQYFGPGTRLTVT.

The chain links TRBV7-6 to TRBJ2-5, with TRBD1 matching over 7 bases. From germline, CDR1 is SGHVS and CDR2 FNYEAQ. Losses at the gene ends were 1 base for V and 4 bases for J; bases not matched to a gene: 0. The CDR3 spans 13 residues. CDR3: CASSLGQGETQYF. CDR3 nucleotides: TGTGCCAGCAGCTTAGGACAGGGAGAGACCCAGTACTTC.

The genes are TRBV7-9 and TRBJ2-7; D is perhaps TRBD1 (6 bases). Germline V CDR1 and CDR2: SEHNR, FQNEAQ (reference sequence). V dropped 6 bases and J dropped 4 bases, with 19 bases sitting between them. The CDR3 contains 15 residues. The DNA of the CDR3 is TGTGCCAGCAGGGGCAGCCAGGGGCGAGGGTACGAGCAGTACTTC. Translated: CASRGSQGRGYEQYF.

This rearrangement joins TRBV28 to TRBJ2-7, with TRBD1 matching over 7 bases. CDR3 length: 14 residues. Unmatched junction bases numbered 4, after V lost 3 bases and J lost 2 bases. Germline CDR1 reads MDHEN; CDR2 reads SYDVKM. CDR3 in DNA: TGTGCCAGCAGTTTTTGGGACAGAACCTACGAGCAGTACTTC. Translated, it gives CASSFWDRTYEQYF.

This clone was detected once. This chain uses TRBV5-1 with TRBJ1-4; TRBD1 matches 10 bases. Germline CDR1 is SGHRS and CDR2 is YFSETQ. CDR3 length: 11 amino acids. With 5 bases clipped from V and 12 bases from J, the junction kept 1 base outside the gene matches. CDR3 bases: TGCGCCAGCAGGGACAGGGGGGAACTGTTTTTT. It specifies CASRDRGELFF.

The chain couples TRBV28 to TRBJ2-7; 9 nucleotides line up with TRBD2. J was trimmed by 6 bases and V by 5 bases; bases with no gene match: 11. The CDR3 consists of 15 residues. Per the germline V gene, CDR1 is MDHEN and CDR2 is SYDVKM. CDR3 sequence reads: CASSLGGRVPGEQYF. The DNA for the CDR3 is TGTGCCAGCAGTCTAGGCGGGAGGGTGCCTGGCGAGCAGTACTTC. The full variable domain, completed using reference TRBV28 and TRBJ2-7, is DVKVTQSSRYLVKRTGEKVFLECVQDMDHENMFWYRQDPGLGLRLIYFSYDVKMKEKGDIPEGYSVSREKKERFSLILESASTNQTSMYLCASSLGGRVPGEQYFGPGTRLTVT.

The DNA for the CDR3 is TGTGCCAGCAGCCGACAGGGGGCGAATGAGCAGTTCTTC. This translates into CASSRQGANEQFF. V is TRBV28 and J is TRBJ2-1; 10 nucleotides line up with TRBD1. Trimming cost V 6 bases and J 7 bases; bases outside gene matches: 3. CDR3 length: 13 residues. The V gene's germline CDR1 is MDHEN and CDR2 SYDVKM.

Regarding this clone: Other nucleotide sequences from this sample produce the same CDR3. This chain connects TRBV10-3 to TRBJ1-2; D ambiguous. The CDR3 runs to 15 residues. Trimming removed 2 bases from V and 2 bases from J, with 12 bases in between. Germline CDR1 reads ENHRY; CDR2 reads SYGVKD. This CDR3 is CAISEGQPPNYGYTF. CDR3 sequence (DNA): TGTGCCATCAGTGAGGGGCAGCCACCCAACTATGGCTACACCTTC.

This chain uses TRBV7-6 with TRBJ2-7, with D possibly matching TRBD2 (6 bases). The germline V gene has CDR1 SGHVS and CDR2 FNYEAQ. This CDR3 comprises 15 residues. V lost 6 bases, J lost 0 bases, and 15 bases lay in between. The CDR3, as DNA: TGTGCCAGCAGTCCAGCGCGGGATAACTCCTACGAGCAGTACTTC. This encodes CASSPARDNSYEQYF.

Turning to this clone: Distinct nucleotide sequences in the sample also encode this CDR3. The rearrangement joins TRBV9 to TRBJ2-6, with TRBD2 as a possible D gene (5 bases). CDR1 and CDR2 (germline): SGDLS, YYNGEE. This CDR3 has 16 residues. V was clipped by 0 bases and J by 0 bases, with 7 bases between them. CDR3 DNA: TGTGCCAGCAGCGTAGATCGGGGCTCTGGGGCCAACGTCCTGACTTTC. Its protein product is CASSVDRGSGANVLTF.

The J gene is TRBJ2-3, the V gene TRBV9; D is possibly TRBD2 (6 bases). CDR1 SGDLS and CDR2 YYNGEE come from the germline V gene. There are 14 residues in the CDR3. Trimming removed 4 bases at V and 0 bases at J, with 9 bases between. As DNA, the CDR3 is TGTGCCAGCAGCTCAAGCGGGAGCACAGATACGCAGTATTTT. Amino acids: CASSSSGSTDTQYF.